The T cell receptor (beta chain) described here comes from a study of T cell repertoires in cytomegalovirus infection. The germline V and J ends were trimmed by 6 bases and 1 base, with 15 bases remaining between them. CDR3 size: 15 residues. Germline-derived CDR1 and CDR2 are MNHGY and SAAAGT. Study-level findings and limits: The ex vivo response was dominated by HLA-C-restricted CMV-specific TCR beta clonotypes. Using cumulative public TCR beta family frequency, the authors identified those who carried CMV together with the relevant HLA.

Each CDR3 protein gets one entry after TCRdb re-called the reads with MiXCR. The data show some 700,000 distinct CDR3 sequences, 35% to 45% seen once. The sample holds a few counts of this clonotype. Its specificity is unknown. The sequence was collected from a human donor in good health (CMV status not recorded). Some clones in this sample may be carry-over from other donors' samples. This rearrangement joins TRBV6-8 to TRBJ2-5, with a possible D match to TRBD2 (5 bases). Sequencing was done on a sample of PBMCs. This CDR3 reads CASRFSGVLQETQYF. CDR3 coding DNA: TGTGCCAGCAGATTCTCCGGGGTCCTCCAAGAGACCCAGTACTTC.